The 14 T cell receptor beta chains in this list originate from one sample, sequenced in a study of cytomegalovirus exposure and HLA in healthy donors. In the PCR, 60 Vbeta and 13 Jbeta primers were used. Using immunoSEQ multiplex PCR, the repertoire was profiled, and TCRdb retains in-frame clones only, with some absent. The data include 150,000 or so clones; the top ten clones carry under 2%. Source material: PBMCs. Receptors originate from a woman aged 50 to 60 in good health and CMV-seronegative.

The chain employs TRBV7-2 and TRBJ2-2, with D tentatively TRBD2 (6 bases). Germline CDR1 reads SGHTA; CDR2 reads FQGNSA. The ends were cut back, 8 bases at V and 1 base at J, with 11 bases in the middle. The CDR3 extends over 14 amino acids. The CDR3 here is CASSISGNTGELFF. The DNA of the CDR3 is TGTGCCAGCTCCATTAGCGGGAACACCGGGGAGCTGTTTTTT.

The rearrangement joins TRBV6-5 to TRBJ1-1; 7 bases align to TRBD1. V shed 6 bases, J shed 6 bases, and the junction held 7 bases outside the gene matches. The germline CDR1 and CDR2 sequences are MNHEY and SVGAGI. The CDR3 is made up of 13 amino acids. In DNA form, the CDR3 reads TGTGCCAGCAGAGACAGGGAAGCCCCTGAAGCTTTCTTT. This sequence encodes CASRDREAPEAFF.

The chain links TRBV11-2 to TRBJ1-6; TRBD1 agrees at 10 bases. With 5 bases clipped from V and 7 bases from J, the junction kept 5 bases outside the gene matches. CDR1 and CDR2 (germline): SGHAT, FQNNGV. The CDR3 has 15 residues. The CDR3 region has the DNA TGTGCCAGCAGCCATGGGACAGGGGTCAATTCACCCCTCCACTTT. This gives the protein CASSHGTGVNSPLHF.

As DNA, the CDR3 is TGTGCCTGGAGTGTAGGGACAGGTTGGCTGAACACTGAAGCTTTCTTT. This codes for CAWSVGTGWLNTEAFF. The chain joins TRBV30 to TRBJ1-1; 8 nucleotides align to TRBD1. The ends lost 0 bases at V and 0 bases at J; junction bases unmatched: 6. Germline CDR1 reads GTSNPN; CDR2 reads SVGIG (reference sequence). CDR3 size: 16 residues.

The chain uses TRBV5-1 and TRBJ2-5, with TRBD1 matching over 7 bases. In germline, CDR1 is SGHRS, CDR2 YFSETQ. There are 15 residues in the CDR3. V was pared by 2 bases and J by 5 bases, with 9 bases of the junction left unmatched. CDR3 DNA sequence: TGCGCCAGCAGCTTTAACCCGGGACAGATGGAGACCCAGTACTTC. It encodes CASSFNPGQMETQYF.

This chain connects TRBV7-8 to TRBJ2-5, with TRBD1 matching over 8 bases. In germline, CDR1 is SGHVS, CDR2 FQNEAQ. With V trimmed by 5 bases and J by 5 bases, 13 bases remained unmatched. The CDR3 has 16 amino acids. Here the CDR3 reads CASSKGPRQGRETQYF. For the CDR3, the DNA is TGTGCCAGCAGCAAGGGGCCGAGACAGGGGCGCGAGACCCAGTACTTC.

The J gene is TRBJ2-7, the V gene TRBV25-1; D possibly corresponds to TRBD1 (6 bases). Trimming took 4 bases from V and 0 from J, leaving 16 bases between them. Germline CDR1 MGHDK, CDR2 SYGVNS. CDR3 length: 16 amino acids. The CDR3 loop is CASSALTGGLSYEQYF. DNA of the CDR3: TGTGCCAGCAGTGCCCTGACAGGAGGTCTCTCCTACGAGCAGTACTTC.

The chain carries TRBV6-6 and TRBJ2-7, with 9 bases aligning to TRBD1. Germline V gene data show CDR1 as MNHNY and CDR2 as SVGAGI (reference sequence). CDR3 length: 13 residues. V was pared by 8 bases and J by 5 bases, with 7 bases of the junction left unmatched. As DNA, the CDR3 is TGTGCCAGCCGATGGGGACAGGGTGACGAGCAGTACTTC. Translated, it gives CASRWGQGDEQYF.

This chain uses TRBV27 with TRBJ2-7; 12 bases line up with TRBD1. This CDR3 spans 15 amino acids. Germline V gene sequence: CDR1 MNHEY, CDR2 SMNVEV (reference sequence). The V and J ends lost 3 bases and 4 bases, in that order; junction bases with no gene match: 4. DNA for the CDR3: TGTGCCAGCAGTTTTTCGGGACAGGGGGCATACGAGCAGTACTTC. Translated, it gives CASSFSGQGAYEQYF.

The V call is TRBV7-3, the J call TRBJ2-3, with D possibly TRBD2 on 7 matching bases. The CDR3 loop spans 15 amino acids. Trimming left V 3 bases short and J 2 bases short, with 12 bases between. From germline, CDR1 is SGHTA and CDR2 FQGTGA. CDR3 amino acids: CASSFGGPPTDTQYF. CDR3 DNA: TGTGCCAGCAGCTTCGGGGGGCCCCCCACAGATACGCAGTATTTT. The full variable domain, rest sourced from reference TRBV7-3 and TRBJ2-3, is GAGVSQTPSNKVTEKGKYVELRCDPISGHTALYWYRQSLGQGPEFLIYFQGTGAADDSGLPNDRFFAVRPEGSVSTLKIQRTERGDSAVYLCASSFGGPPTDTQYFGPGTRLTVL.

The rearrangement joins TRBV28 to TRBJ1-2; weak D call: TRBD1 (6 bases). Germline loops: CDR1 MDHEN, CDR2 SYDVKM. The CDR3 length is 15 residues. With 6 bases removed from V and 0 bases from J, the gap between germline ends came to 14 bases. The CDR3 sequence is CASRKQGPANYGYTF. As DNA, the CDR3 is TGTGCCAGCAGGAAACAGGGCCCCGCTAACTATGGCTACACCTTC.

This chain connects TRBV25-1 to TRBJ2-7, with D possibly matching TRBD1 (6 bases). With 5 bases removed from V and 5 bases from J, the gap between germline ends came to 19 bases. The CDR3 loop spans 15 amino acids. The germline V gene encodes CDR1 MGHDK and CDR2 SYGVNS. The chain's CDR3 is CASSWVRDKYNEQYF. The CDR3 region has the DNA TGTGCCAGCAGTTGGGTCCGGGACAAGTATAACGAGCAGTACTTC.

The J gene is TRBJ2-1, the V gene TRBV7-9; 10 bases map to TRBD2. J was trimmed by 4 bases and V by 3 bases; bases with no gene match: 6. Germline V lookup: CDR1 SEHNR, CDR2 FQNEAQ (reference sequence). This CDR3 comprises 16 residues. This CDR3 reads CASSFPAGGGYNEQFF. CDR3 nucleotides: TGTGCCAGCAGCTTCCCAGCGGGAGGGGGTTACAATGAGCAGTTCTTC.

This chain joins TRBV4-1 and TRBJ2-3, with D perhaps TRBD1 (6 bases). The CDR3 totals 17 residues. Trimming cost V 0 bases and J 2 bases, with 15 bases left between them. The V gene's germline CDR1 is MGHRA and CDR2 YSYEKL. CDR3 nucleotide sequence: TGCGCCAGCAGCCAAGATCGGGACACAGGTAACACAGATACGCAGTATTTT. This sequence encodes CASSQDRDTGNTDTQYF.